This T cell receptor (beta chain) was identified during a study of blood T cells in healthy people across ages. Trimming removed 1 base from V and 7 bases from J, with 16 bases in between. Germline assignment: CDR1 SGHTA and CDR2 FQGNSA. The CDR3 is 15 amino acids. The authors ran a second PCR of roughly 6 to 12 cycles using a sample-barcoded 5' primer and a J-beta primer mix. Each cDNA was tagged by a template-switch adaptor containing 12 random nucleotides. Via MiXCR, TCRdb re-called the 5' RACE reads, giving one row per CDR3 protein. The sample shows 1,800,000 or so distinct CDR3 sequences, about 39% of them seen only once. There are a few counts of this clonotype.

Sequencing used blood. This TCR came from a human donor in good health. The chain recombines TRBV7-2 with TRBJ1-2; weak D call: TRBD1 (6 bases). The CDR3: CASSLGGGRVFGYTF. CDR3 nucleotides: TGTGCCAGCAGCTTAGGGGGGGGGCGAGTTTTTGGCTACACCTTC.